This T cell receptor beta chain was identified in a study of molecular identifiers for immune sequencing clone quantification (dated by TCRdb to 2016 to 2019). For context, the study as a whole: For a replicate experiment, RNA from about 20,000 or 100,000 naive CD8 T cells was divided into five aliquots, of which four were sequenced. CD8 T cells were used in a methods study to benchmark molecular-identifier clustering-based TCR repertoire sequencing (MIDCIRS) and TCR RNA copy counting. Study-wide findings and limitations: A single cell's worth of spiked-in Jurkat TCR RNA was reported detectable even among one million naive CD8 T cells. Modeling indicated about 3 TCR RNA copies recovered per cell, compared with around 10 by digital PCR, which implies a capture efficiency of 25% to 35%. Clones above 20 RNA copies held over 97% of molecules in CMV-specific effector cells but under 1% in naive cells. When barcode sub-clustering was not used, chimeric consensus sequences inflated TCR diversity, with chimeras reaching as high as 47%. Spiked-in Jurkat TCR RNA (around nine copies' worth), which is not part of the donor repertoire, was contained in the naive libraries. Highly expanded clone sizes could be underestimated if identical TCR molecules share a barcode.

This clonotype has ten or more counts. Its recognized antigen is unknown. Within one base of it there is no much larger clone, and no base qualities were kept. Libraries of naive CD8 T cells were built from around 20,000 to 990,000 sorted cells, with 10%, 30% or 50% of the purified RNA used. Naive CD8 T cells, defined as CD8+CD4-CCR7+CD45RA+, were FACS-sorted into RLT Plus buffer on a BD FACSAria II. Around 11 TCR copies' worth of Jurkat RNA were spiked into about 19,000-1,000,000 naive CD8 T cell samples to test detection sensitivity. CD8 T cells were enriched with RosetteSep CD8+ T Cell Enrichment Cocktail and Ficoll-Paque, followed by ACK red cell lysis. Library generation was performed with PCR. Sequencing was carried out with an Illumina HiSeq 4000. Bulk TCR libraries were made following a previously described method, with the TCR primers given in Table S5. Purification of total RNA was performed with the Qiagen AllPrep DNA/RNA kit. Before any analysis, reads coming from multiple sequencing runs of the same library were combined into one pool. In the authors' own workflow: Only reads with exact TCR constant sequence were kept, trimmed to 150 nt, and grouped by their 12-nt molecular barcodes. Reads inside each barcode group were sub-clustered using a 15% Levenshtein threshold, and a quality-weighted consensus sequence was constructed for each RNA molecule. Non-functional sequences were removed, as were lower-count sequences one edit away from another. Barcode sub-clusters with fewer than 20% of the maximum read count were removed, based on fitting two negative binomial distributions. Starting from the raw public reads, TCRdb applied fastp trimming at Q25, assembled clones with MiXCR and retained in-frame beta chains. One record per CDR3 amino acid sequence lists the most common genes and DNA. TCRdb's processing, not the authors' own work, is the source of the V and J calls. The sample yields about 640,000 distinct CDR3 sequences; about 20% were counted once. Around 0.9% of the sample comes from the top ten.

Looking up the germline V gene yields CDR1 ENHRY and CDR2 SYGVKD. Trimming removed 6 bases from V and 1 base from J, leaving 8 bases between the germline ends. Spanning cysteine to phenylalanine, the CDR3 consists of 13 amino acids. Left in the record is the CDR3 DNA by itself, 39 bases read in frame from the first base. The specimen was naive CD8+ T cells from blood, with Jurkat cell RNA spiked in. This sample's cell subset or site label indicates: FACS-sorted CD8+CD4-CCR7+CD45RA+ naive T cells. This chain is built from TRBV10-3 and TRBJ2-3; TRBD1 is a possible D gene, resting on 5 matching bases. The receptor comes from a human donor in good health. Some libraries in this study had Jurkat cell RNA spiked in. At the DNA level, the sequence is TGTGCCATCAGGGGGCTTGGCACAGATACGCAGTATTTT. Its protein product is CAIRGLGTDTQYF.